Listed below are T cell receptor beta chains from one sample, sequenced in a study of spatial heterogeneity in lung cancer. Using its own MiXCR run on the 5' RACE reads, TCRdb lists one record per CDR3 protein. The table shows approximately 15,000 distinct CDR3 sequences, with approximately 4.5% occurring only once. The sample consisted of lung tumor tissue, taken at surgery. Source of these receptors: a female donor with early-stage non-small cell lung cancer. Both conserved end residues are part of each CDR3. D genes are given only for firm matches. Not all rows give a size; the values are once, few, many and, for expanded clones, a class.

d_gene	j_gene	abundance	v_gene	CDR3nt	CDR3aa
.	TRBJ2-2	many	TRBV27	TGTGCCAGCAGTCCCACAGATGGGGAGCTGTTTTTT	CASSPTDGELFF
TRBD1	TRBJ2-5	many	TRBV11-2	TGTGCCAGCAGCTTAGGGGACAGAAACCAAGAGACCCAGTACTTC	CASSLGDRNQETQYF
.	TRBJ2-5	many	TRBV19	TGTGCCAGTAGATTGCGGGGTCAAGAGACCCAGTACTTC	CASRLRGQETQYF
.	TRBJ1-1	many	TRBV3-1	TGTGCCAGCAGCCAACTGGTGGGAAGTACTGAAGCTTTCTTT	CASSQLVGSTEAFF
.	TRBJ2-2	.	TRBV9	TGTGCCAGCAGCGTAGAGAGTAGGCCGAGCACCGGGGAGCTGTTTTTT	CASSVESRPSTGELFF
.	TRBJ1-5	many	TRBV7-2	TGTGCCAGCAGCTTACAGGTTTATAGCAATCAGCCCCAGCATTTT	CASSLQVYSNQPQHF
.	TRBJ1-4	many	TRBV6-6	TGTGCCAGCAGTTACAACAGACAGGCAACTAATGAAAAACTGTTTTTT	CASSYNRQATNEKLFF
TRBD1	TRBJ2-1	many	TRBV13	TGTGCCAGCAGCGACCGGGACAGGATCGCCCACAATGAGCAGTTCTTC	CASSDRDRIAHNEQFF
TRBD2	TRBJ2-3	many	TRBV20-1	TGCAGTGCCTATAGCGGGGGGGGAGATACGCAGTATTTT	CSAYSGGGDTQYF
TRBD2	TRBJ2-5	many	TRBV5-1	TGCGCCAGCAGCCCCCTGATAGCGGGGATGGAGACCCAGTACTTC	CASSPLIAGMETQYF
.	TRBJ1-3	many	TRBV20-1	TGCAGTGCTAGAGATAAAAGCTCTGGAAACACCATATATTTT	CSARDKSSGNTIYF
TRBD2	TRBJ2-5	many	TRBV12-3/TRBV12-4	TGTGCCAGCAGTTTGGAGCGGGAGTACCAAGAGACCCAGTACTTC	CASSLEREYQETQYF
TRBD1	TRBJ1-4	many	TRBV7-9	TGTGCCAGCAGCTTACCGGGACAGGGTAGAGAAAAACTGTTTTTT	CASSLPGQGREKLFF
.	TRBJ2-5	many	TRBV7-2	TGTGCCAGCAGCTTATCATGGGGGTCTCAAGAGACCCAGTACTTC	CASSLSWGSQETQYF
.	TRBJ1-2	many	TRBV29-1	TGCAGCGTCATCATACAGGGACGGCAGGGCTACACCTTC	CSVIIQGRQGYTF
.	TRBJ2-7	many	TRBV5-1	TGCGCCAGCAGCTGGGGGGACAGCTCCTACGAGCAGTACTTC	CASSWGDSSYEQYF
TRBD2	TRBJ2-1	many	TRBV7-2	TGTGCCAGCAGCACCTCCGGGACTAGCGGGGAATCTGAGCAGTTCTTC	CASSTSGTSGESEQFF
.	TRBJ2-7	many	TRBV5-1	TGCGCCAGCAGCTTGGCCGGGCAGCCCTACGAGCAGTACTTC	CASSLAGQPYEQYF
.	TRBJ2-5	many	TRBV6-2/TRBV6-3	TGTGCCAGCAGGGTGGGACTGGAAAAGACCCAGTACTTC	CASRVGLEKTQYF
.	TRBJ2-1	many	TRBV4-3	TGCGCCAGCAGCCAAGATCTGACTATTAGCTCCTACAATGAGCAGTTCTTC	CASSQDLTISSYNEQFF
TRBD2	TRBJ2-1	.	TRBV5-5	TGTGCCAGCAGCTTGGACGCGGGGGTCGGGAGAGAGCAGTTCTTC	CASSLDAGVGREQFF
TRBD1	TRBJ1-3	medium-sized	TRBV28	TGTGCCAGCAGTCCCGGGACAGCCTCTGGAAACACCATATATTTT	CASSPGTASGNTIYF
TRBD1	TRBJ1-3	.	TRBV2	TGTGCCAGCAGTGAGGACAGGGCCCCGTCGGACACCATATATTTT	CASSEDRAPSDTIYF
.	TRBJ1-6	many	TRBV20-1	TGCAGTGCTAGAGATCCCTCTGGGGGGGCCGAGTATAATTCACCCCTCCACTTT	CSARDPSGGAEYNSPLHF
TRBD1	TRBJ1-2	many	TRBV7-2	TGTGCCAGCAGCTTGCGACAGGGGCATAACTATGGCTACACCTTC	CASSLRQGHNYGYTF
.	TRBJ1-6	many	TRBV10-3	TGTGCCATCAGTGAGCGGCAGGATAATTCACCCCTCCACTTT	CAISERQDNSPLHF
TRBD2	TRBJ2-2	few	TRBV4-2	TGTGCCAGCAGCCCAGAGCGGGGGGGCTTCGCCGGGGAGCTGTTTTTT	CASSPERGGFAGELFF
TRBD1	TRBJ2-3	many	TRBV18	TGTGCCAGCTCACCCACAGTCCTGACAGGGGAGACAGATACGCAGTATTTT	CASSPTVLTGETDTQYF
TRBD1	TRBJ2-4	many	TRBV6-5	TGTGCCAGCAGTCCCTCGGGACAGGGTGCGGCGTACATTCAGTACTTC	CASSPSGQGAAYIQYF
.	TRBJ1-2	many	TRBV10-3	TGTGCCATCAGTGAGAGAACAGTAGCTAACTATGGCTACACCTTC	CAISERTVANYGYTF
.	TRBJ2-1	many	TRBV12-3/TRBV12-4	TGTGCCAGCAGAGTAAGGCTGAATGAGCAGTTCTTC	CASRVRLNEQFF
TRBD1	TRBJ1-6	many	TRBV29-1	TGCAGCGTTCGCCAGGGGGATAATTCACCCCTCCACTTT	CSVRQGDNSPLHF
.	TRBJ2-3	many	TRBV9	TGTGCCAGCAGCGTAGATCTGTGGGGTGATACGCAGTATTTT	CASSVDLWGDTQYF
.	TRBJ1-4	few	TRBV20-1	TGCAGTGCTTACAGGGTTGGAACTAATGAAAAACTGTTTTTT	CSAYRVGTNEKLFF
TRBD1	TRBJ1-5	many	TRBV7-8	TGTGCCAGCAGCCGACGCCCTAGGGACAGGGGGATGGTCAGCAATCAGCCCCAGCATTTT	CASSRRPRDRGMVSNQPQHF
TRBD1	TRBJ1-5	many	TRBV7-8	TGTGCCAGCAGCTGGACAGGGGGAAATCAGCCCCAGCATTTT	CASSWTGGNQPQHF
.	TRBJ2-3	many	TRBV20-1	TGCAGTGCTAGAGGGCGGGGGCGGACAGATACGCAGTATTTT	CSARGRGRTDTQYF
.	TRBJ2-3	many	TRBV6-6	TGTGCCAGCAGAAAACAGGGAGCCGGCACAGATACGCAGTATTTT	CASRKQGAGTDTQYF
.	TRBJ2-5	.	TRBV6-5	TGTGCCAGCAGGGTCAGTAGGGGGAGGCAAGAGACCCAGTACTTC	CASRVSRGRQETQYF
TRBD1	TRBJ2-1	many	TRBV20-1	TGCAGTGCTGCGCGACAGGGTACCTACAATGAGCAGTTCTTC	CSAARQGTYNEQFF
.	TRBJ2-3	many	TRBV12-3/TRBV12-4	TGTGCCAGCAGTTTAAACCATCGGACAGATACGCAGTATTTT	CASSLNHRTDTQYF
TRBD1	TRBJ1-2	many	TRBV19	TGTGCCAGTAGTACCCGGCGGACAGGGAGCACCTTCAACTATGGCTACACCTTC	CASSTRRTGSTFNYGYTF
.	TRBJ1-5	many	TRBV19	TGTGCCAGTAGTATAGATGCGGGCGGAAGAAGCAATCAGCCCCAGCATTTT	CASSIDAGGRSNQPQHF
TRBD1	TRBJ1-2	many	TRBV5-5	TGTGCCAGCAGCTACGCCCTGCCGGGACAGGGGGCCCTCAGCTATGGCTACACCTTC	CASSYALPGQGALSYGYTF
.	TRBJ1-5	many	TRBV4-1	TGCGCCAGCAGCCAAGAAGGTCCGGATTTAGGGTCGGGGAATCAGCCCCAGCATTTT	CASSQEGPDLGSGNQPQHF
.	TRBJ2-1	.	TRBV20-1	TGCAGTGCACCCCGGGTTATAGGCAGACCCAATGAGCAGTTCTTC	CSAPRVIGRPNEQFF
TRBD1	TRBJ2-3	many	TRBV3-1	TGTGCCAGCAGCCAAGGGCTAACAGGGGGATTCACAGATACGCAGTATTTT	CASSQGLTGGFTDTQYF
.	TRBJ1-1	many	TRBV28	TGTGCCAGCAGTCTTCCCGCGGGGAGGGCCACTGAAGCTTTCTTT	CASSLPAGRATEAFF
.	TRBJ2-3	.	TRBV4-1	TGCGCCAGCAGCCAAGTAGTAGGGGCCCGCCCTTGGGCGAACACAGATACGCAGTATTTT	CASSQVVGARPWANTDTQYF
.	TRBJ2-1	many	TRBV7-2	TGTGCCAGCAGCTTATCAGAAGGGTCTAGAATCTACAATGAGCAGTTCTTC	CASSLSEGSRIYNEQFF
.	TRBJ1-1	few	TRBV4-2	TGTGCCAGCAGCCAAGCCGGGACATCAGACCGTGGTGAAGCTTTCTTT	CASSQAGTSDRGEAFF
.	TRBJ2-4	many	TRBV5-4	TGTGCCAGCAGCTTGGTAGAGGCCAAAAACATTCAGTACTTC	CASSLVEAKNIQYF
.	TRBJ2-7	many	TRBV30	TGTGCCTGGAGCCGGGGGTCCCTTGGGGAGCAGTACTTC	CAWSRGSLGEQYF
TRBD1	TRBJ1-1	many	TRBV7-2	TGTGCCAGCAGCTCGACAGGGCGGACTGAAGCTTTCTTT	CASSSTGRTEAFF
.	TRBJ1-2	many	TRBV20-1	TGCAGTGCTAGACGGGACACCTATGGCTACACCTTC	CSARRDTYGYTF